The 28 T cell receptor beta chains below were found in one sample sequenced in a study of neurological immune-mediated disorders. MiXCR, applied by TCRdb to the 5' RACE reads, yields one record per CDR3 protein. The sample carries 53,000 or so distinct CDR3 sequences, roughly 12% recorded once. Input material: PBMCs. All receptors come from an older woman with HTLV-1-associated myelopathy (HAM/TSP).

This clonotype was seen ten or more times. The chain employs TRBV6-2 or TRBV6-3 and TRBJ2-1; 9 nucleotides align to TRBD2. Trimming cost V 2 bases and J 6 bases; bases outside gene matches: 11. Per the germline V gene, CDR1 is MNHEY and CDR2 is SVGEGT. This CDR3 is 17 amino acids long. The CDR3 sequence is CASSYHPTSGGGNEQFF. The DNA for the CDR3 is TGTGCCAGCAGTTACCACCCGACTAGCGGTGGGGGCAATGAGCAGTTCTTC.

In this sample, this clonotype turned up many times. This chain links TRBV15 with TRBJ2-1; D gene unclear. This CDR3 has 15 residues. CDR1 and CDR2 from the germline V gene are LNHNV and YYDKDF (reference sequence). V lost 0 bases to trimming and J lost 2 bases, with 8 bases between them. The CDR3 DNA follows: TGTGCCACCAGCAGAGAGCCGGGTACCTACAATGAGCAGTTCTTC. Translation: CATSREPGTYNEQFF. Full variable domain (outside the CDR3, taken from reference TRBV15 and TRBJ2-1): DAMVIQNPRYQVTQFGKPVTLSCSQTLNHNVMYWYQQKSSQAPKLLFHYYDKDFNNEADTPDNFQSRRPNTSFCFLDIRSPGLGDTAMYLCATSREPGTYNEQFFGPGTRLTVL.

This clonotype occurred many times. V is TRBV12-3 or TRBV12-4 and J is TRBJ1-5, with D perhaps TRBD1 (6 bases). This CDR3 region has 13 residues. V lost 2 bases to trimming and J lost 6 bases, with 8 bases between them. CDR3 loop: CASSLTGLQPQHF. The CDR3 DNA reads TGTGCCAGCAGTTTAACAGGGCTTCAGCCCCAGCATTTT.

The V gene is TRBV7-9, the J gene TRBJ1-1; 9 bases match TRBD1. This CDR3 is built from 14 residues. Germline values: CDR1 SEHNR, CDR2 FQNEAQ (reference sequence). After removal of 3 bases from V and 3 bases from J, the junction contained 2 bases not matched to a gene. In DNA form, the CDR3 reads TGTGCCAGCAGCTTGGGACAGGGCCACACTGAAGCTTTCTTT. It specifies CASSLGQGHTEAFF. Supplemented by reference TRBV7-9 and TRBJ1-1, the full variable domain reads DTGVSQNPRHKITKRGQNVTFRCDPISEHNRLYWYRQTLGQGPEFLTYFQNEAQLEKSRLLSDRFSAERPKGSFSTLEIQRTEQGDSAMYLCASSLGQGHTEAFFGQGTRLTVV.

This clonotype appeared many times. J is TRBJ2-3 and V is TRBV5-1, with 8 bases that match TRBD2. The CDR3 contains 15 residues. The germline V gene encodes CDR1 SGHRS and CDR2 YFSETQ. V was clipped by 6 bases and J by 3 bases; unmatched bases: 9. This CDR3 reads CASTPLAGTTDTQYF. The CDR3 region has the DNA TGCGCCAGCACCCCCTTAGCGGGAACGACAGATACGCAGTATTTT.

Many counts were recorded for this clonotype. The chain recombines TRBV12-3 or TRBV12-4 with TRBJ2-1; 10 positions agree with TRBD2. Germline trimming cut 3 bases from V and 6 bases from J; bases unmatched to any gene: 2. This CDR3 comprises 14 residues. The CDR3 nucleotides are TGTGCCAGCAGTTTGGTAGCGGGAGGCAATGAGCAGTTCTTC. Amino acids: CASSLVAGGNEQFF.

This clonotype has at least ten counts. The genes are TRBV28 and TRBJ2-1; no clear D. CDR1 MDHEN and CDR2 SYDVKM come from the germline V gene. The CDR3 covers 16 residues. Deletions cut 3 bases from V and 4 bases from J, with 16 bases between. The CDR3 sequence is CASSFPRLLRYNEQFF. CDR3 DNA: TGTGCCAGCAGTTTCCCCCGCCTCCTCCGATACAATGAGCAGTTCTTC.

The sample holds many counts of this clonotype. This chain joins TRBV5-1 and TRBJ2-1; 7 nucleotides match TRBD2. Per the germline V gene, CDR1 is SGHRS and CDR2 is YFSETQ. CDR3 length: 15 residues. V gave up 3 bases and J gave up 4 bases; unmatched junction bases: 7. CDR3 loop: CASSSSGTSYNEQFF. Here the CDR3 DNA reads TGCGCCAGCAGCTCTAGCGGAACCTCATACAATGAGCAGTTCTTC.

This clonotype was counted ten times or more. This sequence joins TRBV7-9 and TRBJ2-5; the D is unclear. Germline V CDR1 and CDR2: SEHNR, FQNEAQ (reference sequence). The CDR3 extends over 13 amino acids. The V gene lost 4 bases and the J gene lost 4 bases, with 10 bases spanning the gap. CDR3 coding DNA: TGTGCCAGCAGCTCCCCCGGATCAGAGACCCAGTACTTC. Translation gives CASSSPGSETQYF.

This clonotype was observed many times. The chain is built from TRBV12-3 or TRBV12-4 and TRBJ2-1; 9 positions agree with TRBD2. V gave up 6 bases and J gave up 8 bases; unmatched junction bases: 14. The CDR3 spans 16 residues. CDR3 nucleotides: TGTGCCAGCAGGGGGATAGCGGGAGTAGTTTTTGATGAGCAGTTCTTC. Its protein product is CASRGIAGVVFDEQFF.

Relative to its sample, this clonotype is medium-sized. The chain combines TRBV10-1 with TRBJ2-7; 9 bases are a match to TRBD1. Germline assignment: CDR1 WNHNN and CDR2 SYGVQD (reference sequence). The trim removed 5 bases at V and 3 bases at J, leaving 2 bases unmatched. CDR3 size: 13 residues. The CDR3 region has the DNA TGCGCCAGCAGTAAGGACAGGGGCTACGAGCAGTACTTC. Translating gives CASSKDRGYEQYF.

This clonotype came up many times. This chain links TRBV9 with TRBJ1-4; weak D call: TRBD1 (5 bases). V was cut by 4 bases and J by 8 bases, with 12 bases left in between. The CDR3 consists of 13 residues. Germline CDR1 is SGDLS and CDR2 is YYNGEE. DNA for the CDR3: TGTGCCAGCAGCCCCGGGACGGGGGAAAAACTGTTTTTT. It translates to CASSPGTGEKLFF.

At least ten counts were recorded for this clonotype. The chain uses TRBV5-1 and TRBJ2-5; TRBD1 aligns across 7 bases. The CDR3 is made up of 13 amino acids. With V trimmed by 4 bases and J by 4 bases, 4 bases remained unmatched. Per germline, CDR1 SGHRS and CDR2 YFSETQ. The chain's CDR3 is CASSLRTGETQYF. In nucleotides, the CDR3 is TGCGCCAGCAGCCTCCGGACAGGAGAGACCCAGTACTTC.

This clonotype appeared many times. The V call is TRBV29-1, the J call TRBJ1-2; maybe TRBD1 (5 bases). Deletions cut 3 bases from V and 8 bases from J, with 16 bases between. This CDR3 spans 13 amino acids. The germline CDR1 and CDR2 sequences are SQVTM and ANQGSEA. CDR3 bases: TGCAGCGTTGATTGGGGGGAAGGTCGAGGCTACACCTTC. It specifies CSVDWGEGRGYTF.

This clonotype was picked up many times. The chain couples TRBV7-6 to TRBJ1-4; D call uncertain. This CDR3 contains 15 residues. V was clipped by 1 base and J by 5 bases, with 11 bases between them. Germline assignment: CDR1 SGHVS and CDR2 FNYEAQ. The DNA for the CDR3 is TGTGCCAGCAGCTTAGGGTCGGCACAGAATGAAAAACTGTTTTTT. Protein sequence: CASSLGSAQNEKLFF.

The chain couples TRBV2 to TRBJ1-2; 9 bases are shared with TRBD1. This CDR3 comprises 15 residues. Looked up from germline, CDR1 is SNHLY and CDR2 is FYNNEI. The ends lost 4 bases at V and 7 bases at J; junction bases unmatched: 10. As DNA, the CDR3 is TGTGCCAGCAGTGGACGGTGGGACAGGGTCGGTGGCTACACCTTC. Protein product: CASSGRWDRVGGYTF.

This clonotype appeared many times. The gene calls are TRBV5-5 and TRBJ2-5, with D tentatively TRBD1 (5 bases). Trimming cost V 6 bases and J 5 bases, with 17 bases left between them. CDR3 length equals 14 residues. Germline loops: CDR1 SGHKS, CDR2 YYEKEE (reference sequence). CDR3: CASTWGYLFETQYF. The CDR3 DNA reads TGTGCCAGCACCTGGGGCTACCTATTCGAGACCCAGTACTTC.

This clonotype was seen at least ten times. This sequence joins TRBV6-5 and TRBJ1-1, with 8 bases identical to TRBD1. V trimming: 5 bases; J trimming: 6 bases; junction bases outside the gene matches: 8. This CDR3 is 14 amino acids long. CDR1 is MNHEY and CDR2 is SVGAGI in the germline V gene. CDR3 coding DNA: TGTGCCAGCAGTCGAACCCAGGGGGCGGCTGAAGCTTTCTTT. Its protein product is CASSRTQGAAEAFF.

On this clonotype: This sequence may be a read error, since a much larger clone differs from it by one base. The chain carries TRBV20-1 and TRBJ2-3; D unresolved. CDR1 is DFQATT and CDR2 is SNEGSKA in the germline V gene (reference sequence). The CDR3 totals 12 residues. The CDR3 DNA is TGCAGTTCTAGGGTACCCACAGATACGCAGTATTTT. Its protein product is CSSRVPTDTQYF.

This clonotype was counted many times. This sequence joins TRBV3-1 and TRBJ2-1; 9 bases are a match to TRBD2. The CDR3 runs to 14 residues. V was clipped by 0 bases and J by 9 bases; unmatched bases: 3. CDR1 is LGHDT, CDR2 YNNKEL, per germline (reference sequence). The CDR3 DNA sequence: TGTGCCAGCAGCCAAGATATTAGCGGGGGTGAGCAGTTCTTC. This translates into CASSQDISGGEQFF.

There are many counts of this clonotype. This rearrangement joins TRBV29-1 to TRBJ2-1, with 12 bases lining up with TRBD2. The CDR3 is 13 amino acids. The V gene end was trimmed by 7 bases and the J gene end by 6 bases; junction bases not matched to a gene: 4. From germline, CDR1 is SQVTM and CDR2 ANQGSEA. Written as DNA, the CDR3 is TGCAGCGCAGGACTAGCGGGGCCCAATGAGCAGTTCTTC. It specifies CSAGLAGPNEQFF.

This clonotype showed up many times. The rearrangement joins TRBV7-2 to TRBJ2-7, with D unresolved. Per germline, CDR1 SGHTA and CDR2 FQGNSA. The CDR3 has 12 amino acids. V gave up 5 bases and J gave up 2 bases, with 7 bases separating them. The chain's CDR3 is CASSQSTYEQYF. CDR3 in DNA: TGTGCCAGCAGCCAGAGCACCTACGAGCAGTACTTC.

Many counts were recorded for this clonotype. V usage is TRBV4-2 and J usage is TRBJ1-1, with D possibly being TRBD1 (5 bases). Germline-derived CDR1 and CDR2 are LGHNA and YNFKEQ. V was shortened by 0 bases and J by 3 bases, with 23 bases between the two germline ends. This CDR3 spans 19 amino acids. CDR3 in amino acids: CASSQDPGGSSRGYTEAFF. The CDR3 nucleotides are TGTGCCAGCAGCCAAGACCCGGGTGGCTCTTCTCGGGGGTACACTGAAGCTTTCTTT.

This clonotype came up many times. V is TRBV28 and J is TRBJ1-5; TRBD1 agrees at 8 bases. J was trimmed by 6 bases and V by 4 bases; bases with no gene match: 5. The CDR3 has 14 residues. Looked up from germline, CDR1 is MDHEN and CDR2 is SYDVKM. CDR3 region: CASSSGGGSQPQHF. The CDR3, as DNA: TGTGCCAGCAGTTCAGGGGGCGGGAGTCAGCCCCAGCATTTT. Filled out from reference TRBV28 and TRBJ1-5, the complete variable domain reads DVKVTQSSRYLVKRTGEKVFLECVQDMDHENMFWYRQDPGLGLRLIYFSYDVKMKEKGDIPEGYSVSREKKERFSLILESASTNQTSMYLCASSSGGGSQPQHFGDGTRLSIL.

This clonotype showed up many times. The rearrangement links TRBV29-1 to TRBJ2-1, with D possibly called TRBD1 or TRBD2 (5 bases each). This CDR3 spans 15 amino acids. V was shortened by 3 bases and J by 2 bases, with 14 bases between the two germline ends. From germline, CDR1 is SQVTM and CDR2 ANQGSEA. CDR3 residues: CSVEGTPRPYNEQFF. CDR3 coding DNA: TGCAGCGTTGAGGGGACCCCGCGGCCCTACAATGAGCAGTTCTTC.

This clonotype occurred many times. The chain carries TRBV20-1 and TRBJ2-1; TRBD2 matches at 9 bases. CDR3 length: 16 residues. In germline, CDR1 is DFQATT, CDR2 SNEGSKA (reference sequence). J lost 3 bases, V lost 2 bases, and 8 bases had no gene match. The chain's CDR3 is CSARTLLAGHYNEQFF. The CDR3 DNA reads as TGCAGTGCTAGAACCCTTCTAGCGGGGCACTACAATGAGCAGTTCTTC.

Points on this clonotype: Sequence at one end of the junction differs from germline and may be a read error. The V call is TRBV12-3 or TRBV12-4, the J call TRBJ1-5, with D perhaps matching TRBD1 (5 bases). This CDR3 region has 14 residues. CDR3 protein: CASSLIGGNQHQHF. DNA of the CDR3: TGTGCCAGCAGTTTAATCGGGGGTAATCAGCACCAGCATTTT.

This clonotype has a count of ten or more. This chain connects TRBV7-2 to TRBJ2-5; tentatively, D is TRBD2 (6 bases). V dropped 5 bases and J dropped 1 base, with 14 bases sitting between them. Germline V gives CDR1 SGHTA, CDR2 FQGNSA. The CDR3 spans 15 residues. CDR3 DNA: TGTGCCAGCAGCCAAGGAGGGTCACCCCAAGAGACCCAGTACTTC. It encodes CASSQGGSPQETQYF. The whole variable domain, filled in from reference TRBV7-2 and TRBJ2-5, reads GAGVSQSPSNKVTEKGKDVELRCDPISGHTALYWYRQSLGQGLEFLIYFQGNSAPDKSGLPSDRFSAERTGGSVSTLTIQRTQQEDSAVYLCASSQGGSPQETQYFGPGTRLLVL.